Listed here are 30 T cell receptor beta chains from one sample, sequenced in a study of blood T cell repertoires in COVID-19. Clones were sequenced by immunoSEQ multiplex PCR, and TCRdb holds only the in-frame ones, with some missing. The sample includes a few hundred thousand clones, 70% to 90% of them seen just once. Material for sequencing was peripheral blood. The receptor set was obtained from a woman aged 25 to 39 with COVID-19, enrolled during active disease.

This rearrangement joins TRBV2 to TRBJ2-7; 12 nucleotides match TRBD2. The V gene end was trimmed by 6 bases and the J gene end by 3 bases; junction bases not matched to a gene: 6. The CDR3 is made up of 15 amino acids. The germline gives CDR1 SNHLY, CDR2 FYNNEI. CDR3 residues: CASRETSGGHYEQYF. CDR3 DNA sequence: TGTGCCAGCAGGGAGACTAGCGGGGGCCACTACGAGCAGTACTTC.

This chain joins TRBV4-2 and TRBJ2-2, with D possibly matching TRBD2 (6 bases). Trimming took 1 base from V and 7 from J, leaving 16 bases between them. Germline V lookup: CDR1 LGHNA, CDR2 YNFKEQ. This CDR3 contains 16 residues. As DNA, the CDR3 is TGTGCCAGCAGCCAAGGGGTAGCGGAGATGGGCGGGGAGCTGTTTTTT. Translation: CASSQGVAEMGGELFF.

The CDR3 is CASSYSLSSYNEQFF. In DNA form, the CDR3 reads TGTGCCAGCAGTTACAGCCTTTCCTCCTACAATGAGCAGTTCTTC. The V and J genes are TRBV6-2 or TRBV6-3 and TRBJ2-1; D is ambiguous. The CDR3 is 15 amino acids. The germline CDR1 and CDR2 sequences are MNHEY and SVGEGT. Deletions cut 2 bases from V and 0 bases from J, with 8 bases between.

The genes are TRBV6-5 and TRBJ2-1; 11 bases line up with TRBD2. This CDR3 has 15 amino acids. The junction had 6 bases not matched to a gene; V was cut back by 6 bases and J by 5 bases. Germline V CDR1 and CDR2: MNHEY, SVGAGI. The CDR3 DNA reads as TGTGCCAGCAGCGTACTAGCGGGAGTACACAATGAGCAGTTCTTC. Its protein product is CASSVLAGVHNEQFF.

This sequence joins TRBV5-5 and TRBJ2-7; 8 bases are shared with TRBD2. V was clipped by 5 bases and J by 2 bases; unmatched bases: 6. The CDR3 runs 14 residues. Germline values: CDR1 SGHKS, CDR2 YYEKEE (reference sequence). This CDR3 reads CASRIGGGTYEQYF. Here the CDR3 DNA reads TGTGCCAGCAGAATTGGCGGGGGGACCTACGAGCAGTACTTC.

The genes are TRBV13 and TRBJ2-1, with 7 bases identical to TRBD2. The CDR3 extends over 14 amino acids. The V and J ends lost 4 bases and 8 bases, in that order; junction bases with no gene match: 8. Germline V lookup: CDR1 PRHDT, CDR2 FYEKMQ (reference sequence). CDR3 DNA sequence: TGTGCCAGCAGCTCCAGCGGGGAAGGTGATGAGCAGTTCTTC. Translation: CASSSSGEGDEQFF.

The chain recombines TRBV10-2 with TRBJ2-3; tentatively, D is TRBD2 (6 bases). The CDR3 extends over 13 amino acids. Between the trimmed V and J ends, which lost 7 bases and 6 bases, there was a span of 14 bases. Germline CDR1 and CDR2: WSHSY and SAAADI. The CDR3 nucleotides are TGCGCCAGCAACGATTACCGGGGGGATACGCAGTATTTT. It specifies CASNDYRGDTQYF.

The chain employs TRBV5-1 and TRBJ1-2; perhaps TRBD1 as D (6 bases). Germline V lookup: CDR1 SGHRS, CDR2 YFSETQ. V lost 4 bases and J 1 base, leaving 14 bases between the germline ends. This CDR3 region has 15 residues. As DNA, the CDR3 is TGCGCCAGCAGCCCCCGGGGGGGCAATAACTATGGCTACACCTTC. Translated: CASSPRGGNNYGYTF.

The CDR3 here is CASSLSGTGVYGYTF. DNA of the CDR3: TGTGCCAGCAGCTTATCGGGGACAGGGGTGTATGGCTACACCTTC. This sequence joins TRBV11-2 and TRBJ1-2; 10 bases are shared with TRBD1. Germline CDR1 SGHAT, CDR2 FQNNGV. V was clipped by 2 bases and J by 5 bases; unmatched bases: 5. CDR3 size: 15 residues.

This rearrangement joins TRBV27 to TRBJ1-1, with 7 bases fitting TRBD1. The CDR3 extends over 13 amino acids. Germline V gene data show CDR1 as MNHEY and CDR2 as SMNVEV (reference sequence). Unmatched junction bases numbered 6, after V lost 11 bases and J lost 0 bases. CDR3 coding DNA: TGTGCCGAACCCGGGACAGTGAACACTGAAGCTTTCTTT. Translated: CAEPGTVNTEAFF.

This CDR3 reads CASTEGTREAEAFF. The CDR3 DNA sequence: TGTGCCAGCACCGAGGGCACCAGGGAGGCTGAAGCTTTCTTT. The gene calls are TRBV2 and TRBJ1-1, with D possibly being TRBD1 (5 bases). CDR1 is SNHLY and CDR2 is FYNNEI in the germline V gene. CDR3 length: 14 amino acids. Trimming pared 7 bases from V and 6 bases from J, leaving 18 bases between.

The rearrangement links TRBV4-3 to TRBJ2-7; 9 positions agree with TRBD1. J gave up 5 bases and V 1 base, and 9 bases lay outside the gene matches. The CDR3 totals 16 residues. CDR1 LGHNA and CDR2 YSLEER come from the germline V gene. CDR3 bases: TGCGCCAGCAGCCAAGTAACCGGGACAGGGCACCACGAGCAGTACTTC. This translates into CASSQVTGTGHHEQYF.

The chain is built from TRBV19 and TRBJ1-4; a possible D gene is TRBD1 (5 bases). Germline V gives CDR1 LNHDA, CDR2 SQIVND (reference sequence). Trimming cost V 7 bases and J 0 bases, with 12 bases left between them. The CDR3 loop spans 15 amino acids. The CDR3 spells CASKGMAATNEKLFF. In nucleotides, the CDR3 is TGTGCCAGTAAGGGGATGGCGGCAACTAATGAAAAACTGTTTTTT.

The chain joins TRBV10-2 to TRBJ1-5; 8 positions agree with TRBD1. V was pared by 8 bases and J by 1 base, with 7 bases of the junction left unmatched. Per the germline V gene, CDR1 is WSHSY and CDR2 is SAAADI. The CDR3 consists of 15 residues. The CDR3 loop is CASRGQGRSNQPQHF. In nucleotides, the CDR3 is TGCGCCAGCCGCGGACAGGGAAGAAGCAATCAGCCCCAGCATTTT.

The rearrangement joins TRBV27 to TRBJ2-7; 10 nucleotides match TRBD1. CDR1 and CDR2 (germline): MNHEY, SMNVEV (reference sequence). The CDR3 length is 15 residues. After removal of 5 bases from V and 7 bases from J, the junction contained 11 bases not matched to a gene. The CDR3 nucleotides read TGTGCCAGCAGTCTCGACAGGGGGCGGAGGGGTGAGCAGTACTTC. Translation: CASSLDRGRRGEQYF.

The chain has TRBV3-1 (or the pseudogene TRBV3-2) and TRBJ1-2; D is uncertain. V dropped 0 bases and J dropped 8 bases, with 25 bases sitting between them. The germline gives CDR1 LGHDT, CDR2 YNNKEL (reference sequence). There are 18 residues in the CDR3. Here the CDR3 reads CASSQDFRGSLNRWGYTF. The CDR3 DNA follows: TGTGCCAGCAGCCAAGACTTTCGGGGTTCCCTGAACAGATGGGGCTACACCTTC.

This clone was picked up one time. The chain employs TRBV6-4 and TRBJ2-7, with 11 bases lining up with TRBD2. After removal of 4 bases from V and 0 bases from J, the junction contained 5 bases not matched to a gene. Germline CDR1 reads MRHNA; CDR2 reads SNTAGT. The CDR3 is 16 residues long. The CDR3 coding sequence is TGTGCCAGCAGTGGTCTAGCGGGAGGCCGCTCCTACGAGCAGTACGTC. It specifies CASSGLAGGRSYEQYV.

The chain carries TRBV4-2 and TRBJ1-6; tentatively, D is TRBD1 (5 bases). V lost 4 bases, J lost 6 bases, and 7 bases lay in between. The CDR3 is 13 amino acids. Germline CDR1 LGHNA, CDR2 YNFKEQ. The CDR3 here is CASSRQFNSPLHF. CDR3 DNA: TGTGCCAGCAGCCGACAGTTTAATTCACCCCTCCACTTT.

The chain employs TRBV18 and TRBJ1-1; D is ambiguous. V was pared by 6 bases and J by 2 bases, with 16 bases between. This CDR3 contains 15 residues. Germline CDR1 and CDR2: KGHSH and LQKENI. DNA for the CDR3: TGTGCCAGCTCTCCCGGGTCTCCTGCTAACACTGAAGCTTTCTTT. Amino acids: CASSPGSPANTEAFF.

The chain recombines TRBV9 with TRBJ2-1, with 7 bases fitting TRBD1. Germline CDR1 reads SGDLS; CDR2 reads YYNGEE. This CDR3 spans 15 amino acids. V was pared by 4 bases and J by 5 bases, with 9 bases of the junction left unmatched. CDR3 nucleotide sequence: TGTGCCAGCAGCCCCTCGATTAGGGGGCACAATGAGCAGTTCTTC. Encoded protein: CASSPSIRGHNEQFF.

The CDR3 DNA is TGTGCCAGTAGTGAGGGACAGGGATATGTCTATGGCTACACCTTC. Translated, it gives CASSEGQGYVYGYTF. The chain carries TRBV19 and TRBJ1-2; 9 positions match TRBD1. V lost 5 bases to trimming and J lost 4 bases; unmatched junction nucleotides: 8. CDR3 size: 15 residues. In germline, CDR1 is LNHDA, CDR2 SQIVND (reference sequence).

The V and J genes are TRBV5-1 and TRBJ2-2; D gene unclear. Per the germline V gene, CDR1 is SGHRS and CDR2 is YFSETQ. The CDR3 has 13 residues. The V end lost 4 bases, the J end lost 2 bases, and 6 bases lay between the germline ends. This CDR3 is CASSRQNTGELFF. The CDR3, as DNA: TGCGCCAGCAGCCGACAAAACACCGGGGAGCTGTTTTTT.

The chain couples TRBV15 to TRBJ2-1, with a tentative D call TRBD2 (6 bases). Germline V gene lookup returns CDR1 LNHNV and CDR2 YYDKDF (reference sequence). Trimming shortened V by 1 base and J by 4 bases, and 17 bases separated the two germline ends. This CDR3 is 17 amino acids long. The CDR3 sequence: CATSRGGGRSGYNEQFF. CDR3 sequence (DNA): TGTGCCACCAGCAGAGGGGGAGGTAGGAGCGGATACAATGAGCAGTTCTTC.

The V gene is TRBV6-5, the J gene TRBJ2-7; D unclear. The CDR3 consists of 12 residues. V lost 6 bases and J 4 bases, leaving 10 bases between the germline ends. CDR1 MNHEY and CDR2 SVGAGI come from the germline V gene. The CDR3 protein is CASRSNWYEQYF. The CDR3 DNA sequence: TGTGCCAGCAGGTCAAACTGGTACGAGCAGTACTTC.

The V call is TRBV18, the J call TRBJ2-1, with D perhaps matching TRBD2 (6 bases). Germline CDR1 and CDR2: KGHSH and LQKENI. Trimming pared 3 bases from V and 7 bases from J, leaving 19 bases between. The CDR3 is 16 amino acids. The CDR3 sequence is CASSPDRSGYRNEQFF. In nucleotides, the CDR3 is TGTGCCAGCTCACCCGATCGGAGCGGGTACCGGAATGAGCAGTTCTTC.

This chain links TRBV19 with TRBJ1-5; D call uncertain. Germline CDR1 reads LNHDA; CDR2 reads SQIVND (reference sequence). This CDR3 comprises 15 residues. Trimming shortened V by 9 bases and J by 5 bases, and 20 bases separated the two germline ends. The CDR3 DNA sequence: TGTGCCAGCCTGGGAGGCGCTTCGGAGGATCAGCCCCAGCATTTT. It translates to CASLGGASEDQPQHF.

CDR3 region: CASGLGTGIEQFF. In DNA, the CDR3 is TGTGCTAGTGGTTTGGGGACAGGCATCGAGCAGTTCTTC. The chain couples TRBV12-5 to TRBJ2-1, with 7 bases that match TRBD1. Trimming removed 1 base from V and 10 bases from J; junction bases left unmatched: 4. The CDR3 loop spans 13 amino acids. Germline CDR1 and CDR2: LGHNT and FRNRAP.

This clone appeared once. The chain links TRBV2 to TRBJ2-3, with 8 bases fitting TRBD2. The junction had 7 bases not matched to a gene; V was cut back by 7 bases and J by 4 bases. Germline-derived CDR1 and CDR2 are SNHLY and FYNNEI. The CDR3 extends over 14 amino acids. CDR3 in amino acids: CASNPSGPADTQYF. As DNA, the CDR3 is TGTGCCAGCAACCCTAGCGGGCCCGCAGATACGCAGTATTTT.

The V call is TRBV21-1, the J call TRBJ2-5; the D segment call TRBD1 is taken from the table without a DNA check. TRBV21-1 is recorded as a pseudogene. The length of the CDR3 is 20 residues. The CDR3 loop reads CASSKANVEAAGTGQETQYF. The DNA for the CDR3 is TGTGCCAGCAGCAAAGCTAACGTAGAGGCGGCCGGGACAGGGCAGGAGACCCAGTACTTC.

The chain is built from TRBV4-3 and TRBJ1-5; D not certain. There are 15 residues in the CDR3. Germline assignment: CDR1 LGHNA and CDR2 YSLEER. V was trimmed by 0 bases and J by 9 bases, leaving 15 bases between them. CDR3: CASSQEATAGSPQHF. CDR3 nucleotides: TGCGCCAGCAGCCAAGAAGCAACAGCCGGTTCGCCCCAGCATTTT.